This TCR beta chain was identified during a study of immune characterization of retroperitoneal liposarcoma. TCRdb reanalysed the PCR reads using MiXCR and keeps one entry per CDR3 protein. The sample lists roughly 1,700 distinct CDR3 sequences; around half were seen once. CDR1 and CDR2 (germline): MNHEY, SVGAGI. V lost 4 bases, J lost 2 bases, and 3 bases stayed unmatched. The CDR3 has 15 residues. This clonotype has only one observation. The material sequenced was tumor tissue. This TCR came from a male donor with retroperitoneal liposarcoma. The chain joins TRBV6-5 to TRBJ2-3; TRBD2 aligns across 10 bases. The DNA of the CDR3 is TGTGCCAGCAGTTCAGGACTAGCGGCCACAGATACGCAGTATTTT. Protein sequence: CASSSGLAATDTQYF.